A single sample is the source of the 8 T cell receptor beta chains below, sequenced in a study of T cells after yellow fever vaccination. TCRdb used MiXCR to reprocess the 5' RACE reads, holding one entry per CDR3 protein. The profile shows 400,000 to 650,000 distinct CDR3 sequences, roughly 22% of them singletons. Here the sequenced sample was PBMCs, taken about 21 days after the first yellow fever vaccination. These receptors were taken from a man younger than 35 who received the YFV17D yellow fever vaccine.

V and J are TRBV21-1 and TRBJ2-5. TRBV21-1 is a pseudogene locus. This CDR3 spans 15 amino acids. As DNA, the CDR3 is TGTGCCAGCAGCAGAAAGACACCAAAACAAGAGACCCAGTACTTC. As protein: CASSRKTPKQETQYF.

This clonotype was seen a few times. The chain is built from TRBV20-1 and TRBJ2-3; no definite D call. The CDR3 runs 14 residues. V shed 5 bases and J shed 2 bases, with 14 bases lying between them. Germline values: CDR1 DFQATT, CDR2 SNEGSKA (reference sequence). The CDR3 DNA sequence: TGCAGTGCTCTGGAGACTGGTCTCACAGATACGCAGTATTTT. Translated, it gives CSALETGLTDTQYF.

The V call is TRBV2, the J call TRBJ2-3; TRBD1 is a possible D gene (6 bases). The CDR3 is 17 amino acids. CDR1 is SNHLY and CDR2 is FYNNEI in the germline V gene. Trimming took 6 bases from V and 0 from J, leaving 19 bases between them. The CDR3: CASRKDSFQSSTDTQYF. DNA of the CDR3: TGTGCCAGCAGGAAGGACAGCTTCCAGTCTAGCACAGATACGCAGTATTTT.

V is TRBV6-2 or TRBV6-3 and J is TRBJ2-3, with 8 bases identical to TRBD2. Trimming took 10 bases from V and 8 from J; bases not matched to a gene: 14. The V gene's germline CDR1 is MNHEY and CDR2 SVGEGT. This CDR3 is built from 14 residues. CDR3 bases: TGTGCCATTCCACTAGCGGAGGCCGAGCGTACGCAGTATTTT. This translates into CAIPLAEAERTQYF.

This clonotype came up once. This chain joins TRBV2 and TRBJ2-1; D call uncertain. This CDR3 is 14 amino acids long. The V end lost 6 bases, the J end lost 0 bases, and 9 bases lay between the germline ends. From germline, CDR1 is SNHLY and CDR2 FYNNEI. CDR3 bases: TGTGCCAGCAGCACCGCGACCTCCTACAATGAGCAGTTCTTC. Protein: CASSTATSYNEQFF.

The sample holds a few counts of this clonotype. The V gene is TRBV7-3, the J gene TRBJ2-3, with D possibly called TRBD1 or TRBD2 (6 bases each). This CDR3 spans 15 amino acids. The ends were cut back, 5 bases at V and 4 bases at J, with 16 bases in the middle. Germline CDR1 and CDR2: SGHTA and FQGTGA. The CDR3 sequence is CASSPSRGGPDTQYF. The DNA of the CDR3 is TGTGCCAGCAGCCCCAGCCGTGGGGGGCCAGATACGCAGTATTTT.

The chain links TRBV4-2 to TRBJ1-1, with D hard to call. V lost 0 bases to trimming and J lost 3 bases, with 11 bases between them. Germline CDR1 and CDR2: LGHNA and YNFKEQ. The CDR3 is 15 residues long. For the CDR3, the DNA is TGTGCCAGCAGCCAAGATCCACAGCCTTACACTGAAGCTTTCTTT. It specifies CASSQDPQPYTEAFF.

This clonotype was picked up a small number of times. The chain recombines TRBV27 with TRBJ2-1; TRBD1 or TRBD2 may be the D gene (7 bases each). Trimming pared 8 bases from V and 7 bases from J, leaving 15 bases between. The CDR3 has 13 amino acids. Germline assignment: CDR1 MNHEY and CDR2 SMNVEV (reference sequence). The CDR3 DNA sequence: TGTGCCAGCCATCGACAGGGAGGGAATGAGCAGTTCTTC. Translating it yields CASHRQGGNEQFF.